This entry lists 17 T cell receptor beta chains sequenced from one sample in a study of T cell responses to AZD1222 COVID-19 vaccine. Some clones are missing from TCRdb's copy, which holds only in-frame ones; the method was immunoSEQ multiplex PCR. The sample includes 90,000 to 150,000 clones, roughly 90% seen only once; the top ten take roughly 3.5%. Material: peripheral blood, obtained on day 0 of AZD1222 vaccination. Receptors originate from an adult in good health.

The chain has TRBV19 and TRBJ2-1; D perhaps matches TRBD2 (6 bases). CDR1 LNHDA and CDR2 SQIVND come from the germline V gene (reference sequence). V gave up 5 bases and J gave up 4 bases, with 15 bases separating them. The CDR3 contains 15 residues. In nucleotides, the CDR3 is TGTGCCAGTAGTGCCGGATTGGGACTTTACAATGAGCAGTTCTTC. Amino acids: CASSAGLGLYNEQFF. Full variable domain (missing parts from reference TRBV19 and TRBJ2-1): DGGITQSPKYLFRKEGQNVTLSCEQNLNHDAMYWYRQDPGQGLRLIYYSQIVNDFQKGDIAEGYSVSREKKESFPLTVTSAQKNPTAFYLCASSAGLGLYNEQFFGPGTRLTVL.

In the case of this clone: In this CDR3 the conserved last residue, phenylalanine or tryptophan, is missing, so a read error is likely. Because the CDR3's place on the DNA is in doubt, the DNA is left out and the CDR3 is given as listed by TCRdb. The J gene is TRBJ2-7, the V gene TRBV11-2. The CDR3 contains 14 residues when both ends are counted. Germline V gene sequence: CDR1 SGHAT, CDR2 FQNNGV. The CDR3 sequence: CASSLGGSYEQYFL.

The chain carries TRBV15 and TRBJ2-3, with 7 positions matching TRBD2. CDR1 and CDR2 (germline): LNHNV, YYDKDF (reference sequence). The CDR3 spans 15 residues. Trimming at V came to 5 bases and at J to 6 bases, leaving 11 bases not matched to a gene. The CDR3 DNA is TGTGCCACCAGCCCACCCCGGGGGGTAGTGGATACGCAGTATTTT. Its translation is CATSPPRGVVDTQYF.

The gene calls are TRBV10-3 and TRBJ2-7; no definite D call. Germline V lookup: CDR1 ENHRY, CDR2 SYGVKD. V gave up 7 bases and J gave up 0 bases, with 10 bases separating them. The CDR3 covers 13 residues. DNA of the CDR3: TGTGCCATCACCGCCGCCGACTCCTACGAGCAGTACTTC. Amino acids: CAITAADSYEQYF.

CDR3 DNA: TGTGCCAGTAGCCGTACGTCAACAGGGAACACTGAAGCTTTCTTT. It specifies CASSRTSTGNTEAFF. The chain uses TRBV19 and TRBJ1-1; weak D call: TRBD1 (5 bases). The V end lost 6 bases, the J end lost 1 base, and 15 bases lay between the germline ends. Looked up from germline, CDR1 is LNHDA and CDR2 is SQIVND (reference sequence). The CDR3 has 15 residues.

On this clone itself: A read error may produce the germline difference seen at one junction end. This chain joins TRBV28 and TRBJ1-1; D unresolved. CDR3 size: 14 residues. The germline gives CDR1 MDHEN, CDR2 SYDVKM. DNA for the CDR3: TGTGCCAGCAGCTTATGGGGAGAAAACACTGAAGCTTTCTTT. This gives the protein CASSLWGENTEAFF.

J is TRBJ2-3 and V is TRBV27; the D gene is possibly TRBD1 (5 bases). Germline CDR1 MNHEY, CDR2 SMNVEV (reference sequence). The CDR3 consists of 15 residues. Trimming removed 5 bases at V and 1 base at J, with 13 bases between. The CDR3 coding sequence is TGTGCCAGCAGTCCGTCGACAGTTCGCACAGATACGCAGTATTTT. This codes for CASSPSTVRTDTQYF.

The CDR3 DNA reads TGTGCCAGCTCACCGGACAGCTACGAGCAGTACTTC. It codes for CASSPDSYEQYF. The chain joins TRBV18 to TRBJ2-7, with a weak D call TRBD1 (6 bases). The V gene lost 3 bases and the J gene lost 3 bases, with 6 bases spanning the gap. This CDR3 is 12 amino acids long. Germline V gives CDR1 KGHSH, CDR2 LQKENI.

The chain couples TRBV7-2 to TRBJ2-7; 11 bases match TRBD1. CDR3 length equals 15 residues. Germline values: CDR1 SGHTA, CDR2 FQGNSA. V shed 1 base, J shed 3 bases, and the junction held 2 bases outside the gene matches. CDR3 DNA: TGTGCCAGCAGCTTAGGGGACAGGGGGAGCTACGAGCAGTACTTC. This gives the protein CASSLGDRGSYEQYF.

This chain connects TRBV7-9 to TRBJ1-2; TRBD1 matches at 10 bases. Germline V lookup: CDR1 SEHNR, CDR2 FQNEAQ (reference sequence). CDR3 size: 14 residues. V shed 4 bases, J shed 5 bases, and the junction held 4 bases outside the gene matches. The CDR3 reads CASSWGTGEYGYTF. CDR3 in DNA: TGTGCCAGCAGCTGGGGGACAGGGGAGTATGGCTACACCTTC.

The V and J genes are TRBV3-1 (or the pseudogene TRBV3-2) and TRBJ1-1, with D unresolved. V shed 5 bases and J shed 6 bases, with 13 bases lying between them. CDR1 is LGHDT, CDR2 YNNKEL, per germline (reference sequence). This CDR3 is built from 13 residues. The CDR3 protein is CASSTRGQPEAFF. DNA for the CDR3: TGTGCCAGCAGCACCCGCGGGCAACCTGAAGCTTTCTTT.

The gene calls are TRBV3-1 (or the pseudogene TRBV3-2) and TRBJ1-2; D unresolved. The length of the CDR3 is 12 residues. Germline V gives CDR1 LGHDT, CDR2 YNNKEL (reference sequence). Deletions cut 0 bases from V and 7 bases from J, with 6 bases between. CDR3 protein: CASSQDLAGYTF. The CDR3 bases are TGTGCCAGCAGCCAAGATCTTGCTGGCTACACCTTC.

The V and J genes are TRBV7-2 and TRBJ1-2, with D unresolved. CDR1 is SGHTA, CDR2 FQGNSA, per germline. V lost 2 bases to trimming and J lost 4 bases, with 11 bases between them. The CDR3 length is 14 residues. CDR3 region: CASSLSDPRYGYTF. The CDR3 DNA reads as TGTGCCAGCAGCTTATCAGACCCCCGCTATGGCTACACCTTC.

The rearrangement uses TRBV29-1 and TRBJ2-5; 8 bases line up with TRBD1. The J segment lost 4 bases and the V segment lost 6 bases, leaving 4 bases of the junction unmatched. Germline loops: CDR1 SQVTM, CDR2 ANQGSEA. The CDR3 has 12 residues. The CDR3, as DNA: TGCAGCGTAAATACAGGGGGAGAGACCCAGTACTTC. Protein: CSVNTGGETQYF.

The chain employs TRBV5-1 and TRBJ1-2; D is perhaps TRBD1 (6 bases). V lost 0 bases and J 6 bases, leaving 15 bases between the germline ends. Germline CDR1 SGHRS, CDR2 YFSETQ. The CDR3 is made up of 15 amino acids. The CDR3 is CASSLETGKIDGYTF. The CDR3 DNA reads as TGCGCCAGCAGCTTGGAAACAGGGAAAATCGATGGCTACACCTTC.

Regarding this clone: One end of the junction does not line up with germline, which may come from a read error. V usage is TRBV6-5 and J usage is TRBJ1-1, with 7 bases matching TRBD1. The CDR3 consists of 13 residues. Per the germline V gene, CDR1 is MNHEY and CDR2 is SVGAGI. The chain's CDR3 is CASRHRGGTEAFF. DNA of the CDR3: TGTGCCAGCAGGCACAGGGGTGGGACTGAGGCTTTCTTT.

The chain has TRBV6-6 and TRBJ2-1, with D unclear. V shed 0 bases and J shed 7 bases, with 4 bases lying between them. The germline CDR1 and CDR2 sequences are MNHNY and SVGAGI (reference sequence). The CDR3 loop spans 12 amino acids. CDR3 DNA: TGTGCCAGCAGTTACTCATTAAATGAGCAGTTCTTC. Its protein product is CASSYSLNEQFF.